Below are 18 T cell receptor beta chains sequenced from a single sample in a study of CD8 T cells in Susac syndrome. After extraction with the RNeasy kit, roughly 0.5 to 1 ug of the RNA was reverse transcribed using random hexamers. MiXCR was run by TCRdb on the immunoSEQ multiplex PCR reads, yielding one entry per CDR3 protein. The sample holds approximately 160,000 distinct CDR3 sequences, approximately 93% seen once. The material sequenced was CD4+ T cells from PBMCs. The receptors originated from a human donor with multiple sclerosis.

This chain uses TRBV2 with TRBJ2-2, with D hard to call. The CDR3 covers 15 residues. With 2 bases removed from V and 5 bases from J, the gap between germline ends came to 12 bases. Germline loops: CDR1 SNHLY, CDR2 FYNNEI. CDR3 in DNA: TGTGCCAGCAGTGAAATAGAGCTAGTAACCGGGGAGCTGTTTTTT. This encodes CASSEIELVTGELFF.

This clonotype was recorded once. This CDR3 reads CASSGGTGYNSPLHF. The CDR3 nucleotides read TGTGCCAGCAGTGGCGGGACAGGTTATAATTCACCCCTCCACTTT. The chain recombines TRBV28 with TRBJ1-6; TRBD1 agrees at 8 bases. J was trimmed by 4 bases and V by 5 bases; bases with no gene match: 4. From germline, CDR1 is MDHEN and CDR2 SYDVKM. This CDR3 contains 15 residues.

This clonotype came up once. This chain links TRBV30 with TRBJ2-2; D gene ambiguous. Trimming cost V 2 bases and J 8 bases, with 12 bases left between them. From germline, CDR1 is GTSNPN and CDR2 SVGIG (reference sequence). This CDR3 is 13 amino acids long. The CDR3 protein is CAWSQDPRGELFF. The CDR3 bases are TGTGCCTGGAGTCAGGACCCTCGGGGGGAGCTGTTTTTT. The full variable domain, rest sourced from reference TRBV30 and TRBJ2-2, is SQTIHQWPATLVQPVGSPLSLECTVEGTSNPNLYWYRQAAGRGLQLLFYSVGIGQISSEVPQNLSASRPQDRQFILSSKKLLLSDSGFYLCAWSQDPRGELFFGEGSRLTVL.

CDR3 DNA sequence: TGTGCCAGCAGCCGTGACAGGCGGGACACCATATATTTT. This gives the protein CASSRDRRDTIYF. V is TRBV5-8 and J is TRBJ1-3; the D gene is possibly TRBD1 (6 bases). V was trimmed by 4 bases and J by 8 bases, leaving 13 bases between them. The CDR3 sequence is 13 residues long. Looked up from germline, CDR1 is SGHTS and CDR2 is YDEGEE.

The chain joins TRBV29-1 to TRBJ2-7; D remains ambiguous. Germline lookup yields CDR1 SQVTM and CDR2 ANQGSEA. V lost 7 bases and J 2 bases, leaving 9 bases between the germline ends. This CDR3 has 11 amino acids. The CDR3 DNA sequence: TGCAGCGCCATGGAGACCTACGAGCAGTACTTC. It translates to CSAMETYEQYF.

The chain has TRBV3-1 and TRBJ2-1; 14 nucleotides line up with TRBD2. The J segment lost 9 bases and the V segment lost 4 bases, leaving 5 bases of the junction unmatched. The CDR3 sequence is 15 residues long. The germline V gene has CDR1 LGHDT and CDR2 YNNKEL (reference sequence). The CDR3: CASSLGTSGSGEQFF. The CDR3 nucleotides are TGTGCCAGCAGCCTAGGGACTAGCGGGAGTGGTGAGCAGTTCTTC.

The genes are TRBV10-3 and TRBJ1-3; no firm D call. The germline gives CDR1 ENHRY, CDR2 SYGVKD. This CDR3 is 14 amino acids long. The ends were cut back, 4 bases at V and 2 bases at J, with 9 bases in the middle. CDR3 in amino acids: CAISGNPAGNTIYF. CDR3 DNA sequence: TGTGCCATCAGTGGAAACCCGGCTGGAAACACCATATATTTT.

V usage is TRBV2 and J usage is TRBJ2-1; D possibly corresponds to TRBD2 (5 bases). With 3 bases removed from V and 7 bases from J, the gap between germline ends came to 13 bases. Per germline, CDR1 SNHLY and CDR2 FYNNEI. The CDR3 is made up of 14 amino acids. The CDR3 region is CASSDPSSVNEQFF. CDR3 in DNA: TGTGCCAGCAGTGATCCTAGCAGCGTAAATGAGCAGTTCTTC.

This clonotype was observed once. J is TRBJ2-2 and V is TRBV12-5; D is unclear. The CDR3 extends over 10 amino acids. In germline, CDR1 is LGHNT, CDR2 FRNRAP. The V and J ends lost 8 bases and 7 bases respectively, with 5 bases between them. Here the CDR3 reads CASKDGELFF. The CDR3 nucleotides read TGTGCTAGTAAAGACGGGGAGCTGTTTTTT.

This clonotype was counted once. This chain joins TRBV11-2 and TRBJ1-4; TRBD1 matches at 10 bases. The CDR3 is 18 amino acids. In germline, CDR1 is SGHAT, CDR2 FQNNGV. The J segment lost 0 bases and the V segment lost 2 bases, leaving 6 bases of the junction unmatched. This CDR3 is CASSLKGTGDATNEKLFF. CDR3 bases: TGTGCCAGCAGCTTAAAGGGGACAGGGGATGCAACTAATGAAAAACTGTTTTTT.

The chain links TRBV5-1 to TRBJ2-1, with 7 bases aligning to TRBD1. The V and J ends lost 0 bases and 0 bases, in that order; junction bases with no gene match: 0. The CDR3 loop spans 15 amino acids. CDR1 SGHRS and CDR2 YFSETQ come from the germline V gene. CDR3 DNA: TGCGCCAGCAGCTTGGGACAGGGCTCCTACAATGAGCAGTTCTTC. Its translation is CASSLGQGSYNEQFF.

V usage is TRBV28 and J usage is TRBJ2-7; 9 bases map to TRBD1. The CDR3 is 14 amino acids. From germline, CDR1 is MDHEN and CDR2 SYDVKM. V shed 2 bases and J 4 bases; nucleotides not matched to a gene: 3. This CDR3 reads CASSLAGTGYEQYF. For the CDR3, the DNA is TGTGCCAGCAGTTTAGCCGGGACAGGGTACGAGCAGTACTTC.

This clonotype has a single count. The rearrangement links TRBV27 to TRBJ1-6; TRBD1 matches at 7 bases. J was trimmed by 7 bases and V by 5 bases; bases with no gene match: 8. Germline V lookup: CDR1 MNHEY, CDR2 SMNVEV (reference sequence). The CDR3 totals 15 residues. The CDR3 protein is CASSPRDSLNSPLHF. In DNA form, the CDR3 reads TGTGCCAGCAGTCCCCGGGACAGTTTAAATTCACCCCTCCACTTT.

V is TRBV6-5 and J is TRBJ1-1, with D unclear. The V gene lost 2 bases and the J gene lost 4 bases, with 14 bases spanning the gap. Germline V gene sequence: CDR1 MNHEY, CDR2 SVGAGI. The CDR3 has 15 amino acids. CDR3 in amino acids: CASSYRVGVGTEAFF. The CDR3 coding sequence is TGTGCCAGCAGTTACAGGGTAGGCGTGGGCACTGAAGCTTTCTTT.

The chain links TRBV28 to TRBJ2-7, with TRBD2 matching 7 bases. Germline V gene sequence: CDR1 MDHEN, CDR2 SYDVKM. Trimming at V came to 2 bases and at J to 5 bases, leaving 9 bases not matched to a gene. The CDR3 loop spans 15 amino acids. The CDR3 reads CASSLGGRFPHEQYF. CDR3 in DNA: TGTGCCAGCAGTTTAGGCGGGAGATTTCCGCACGAGCAGTACTTC.

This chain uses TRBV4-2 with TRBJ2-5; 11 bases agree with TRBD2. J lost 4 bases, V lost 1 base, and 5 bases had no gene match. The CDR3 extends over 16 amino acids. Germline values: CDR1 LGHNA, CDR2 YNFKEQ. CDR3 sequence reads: CASSQVAGGPGETQYF. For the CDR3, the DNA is TGTGCCAGCAGCCAAGTAGCGGGGGGGCCGGGAGAGACCCAGTACTTC.

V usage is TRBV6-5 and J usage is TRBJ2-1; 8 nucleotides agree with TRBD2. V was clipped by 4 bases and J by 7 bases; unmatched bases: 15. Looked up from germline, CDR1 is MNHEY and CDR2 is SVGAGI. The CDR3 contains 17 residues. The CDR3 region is CASSSLAGTRSGNEQFF. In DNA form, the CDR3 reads TGTGCCAGCAGTTCCTTAGCCGGGACTAGGTCGGGGAATGAGCAGTTCTTC.

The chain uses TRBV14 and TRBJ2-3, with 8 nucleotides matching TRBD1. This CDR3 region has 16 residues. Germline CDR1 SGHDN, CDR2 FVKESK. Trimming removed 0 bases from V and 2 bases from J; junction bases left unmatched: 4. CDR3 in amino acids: CASSQEWDRFTDTQYF. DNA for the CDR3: TGTGCCAGCAGCCAAGAATGGGACAGGTTCACAGATACGCAGTATTTT. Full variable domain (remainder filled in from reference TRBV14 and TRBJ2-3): EAGVTQFPSHSVIEKGQTVTLRCDPISGHDNLYWYRRVMGKEIKFLLHFVKESKQDESGMPNNRFLAERTGGTYSTLKVQPAELEDSGVYFCASSQEWDRFTDTQYFGPGTRLTVL.